These 7 T cell receptor beta chains were sequenced from one sample in a study of early stage breast cancer tumors. Some clones are missing from TCRdb's copy, which holds only in-frame ones; the method was immunoSEQ multiplex PCR. Among over 25,000 clones listed, roughly three fifths were seen once. Material for sequencing was breast tumor tissue. The origin of the receptors is a person between 50 and 60 years old with breast cancer.

This clone appeared a few times. The chain employs TRBV28 and TRBJ1-3; D is unclear. The CDR3 runs 14 residues. V was clipped by 3 bases and J by 5 bases, with 11 bases between them. Germline loops: CDR1 MDHEN, CDR2 SYDVKM. DNA for the CDR3: TGTGCCAGCAGTTTTCAAGGGCCGAGAAACACCATATATTTT. Its protein product is CASSFQGPRNTIYF.

The chain recombines TRBV2 with TRBJ1-2; 7 nucleotides match TRBD1. The J segment lost 8 bases and the V segment lost 7 bases, leaving 7 bases of the junction unmatched. Germline V gives CDR1 SNHLY, CDR2 FYNNEI. This CDR3 contains 12 residues. The CDR3 reads CASNTGEGGYTF. The CDR3 DNA follows: TGTGCCAGCAATACAGGGGAGGGGGGCTACACCTTC.

The rearrangement joins TRBV18 to TRBJ2-2; 9 bases are a match to TRBD1. Per germline, CDR1 KGHSH and CDR2 LQKENI. V dropped 3 bases and J dropped 3; count of bases not matched to a gene: 5. The CDR3 runs 16 residues. The CDR3 reads CASSPLQGADTGELFF. CDR3 DNA sequence: TGTGCCAGCTCACCTCTACAGGGGGCGGACACCGGGGAGCTGTTTTTT.

The chain couples TRBV5-6 to TRBJ2-5; tentatively, D is TRBD1 or TRBD2 (5 bases each). The germline V gene encodes CDR1 SGHDT and CDR2 YYEEEE. The CDR3 contains 15 residues. V lost 3 bases, J lost 6 bases, and 18 bases lay in between. The CDR3 reads CASSSHTGDVKTQYF. Here the CDR3 DNA reads TGTGCCAGCAGCTCCCACACCGGGGACGTGAAGACCCAGTACTTC. Drawing the rest from reference TRBV5-6 and TRBJ2-5, the complete variable domain is DAGVTQSPTHLIKTRGQQVTLRCSPKSGHDTVSWYQQALGQGPQFIFQYYEEEERQRGNFPDRFSGHQFPNYSSELNVNALLLGDSALYLCASSSHTGDVKTQYFGPGTRLLVL.

A single count supports this clone. Other DNA sequences in the same sample also yield this CDR3. The chain couples TRBV20-1 to TRBJ1-1; D uncertain. Germline V gene sequence: CDR1 DFQATT, CDR2 SNEGSKA (reference sequence). This CDR3 spans 11 amino acids. Trimming left V 4 bases short and J 3 bases short, with 6 bases between. This CDR3 reads CSANMYTEAFF. Written as DNA, the CDR3 is TGCAGTGCTAACATGTACACTGAAGCTTTCTTT.

The chain carries TRBV21-1 and TRBJ2-5; the table gives TRBD2 as D, unverified against the DNA. TRBV21-1 is given as a pseudogene. The CDR3 spans 15 residues. The CDR3 coding sequence is TGTGCCAGCAGCAAGCCCTTAGCGGGAGGGCTGACCCAGTACTTC. Protein: CASSKPLAGGLTQYF.

The J gene is TRBJ2-2, the V gene TRBV18; D uncertain. Germline V CDR1 and CDR2: KGHSH, LQKENI. Trimming removed 3 bases from V and 3 bases from J, with 11 bases in between. The CDR3 loop spans 15 amino acids. CDR3 region: CASSPLRADTGELFF. CDR3 sequence (DNA): TGTGCCAGCTCACCCCTCCGGGCCGACACCGGGGAGCTGTTTTTT.